The 10 T cell receptor beta chains presented below share a single source sample, sequenced in a study of metastatic and nonmetastatic thyroid tumors. TCRdb re-called the PCR reads via MiXCR. The sample has some 8,100 clones, about 32% seen once. Ahead of thyroid surgery, no patient had received treatment of any kind. Specimen: tumor tissue. The receptor set was obtained from a female donor with papillary thyroid cancer or a benign thyroid nodule (not recorded which). Some clones in this sample may be carry-over from other donors' samples.

This clone appeared a few times. This rearrangement joins TRBV6-1 to TRBJ1-1; D unclear. Germline CDR1 reads MNHNS; CDR2 reads SASEGT. Trimming left V 1 base short and J 2 bases short, with 8 bases between. This CDR3 is built from 14 residues. The CDR3 DNA follows: TGTGCCAGCAGTGAAGGAGGAAAAAACACTGAAGCTTTCTTT. Its protein is CASSEGGKNTEAFF.

There are a few counts of this clone. This chain joins TRBV19 and TRBJ2-1; 9 nucleotides agree with TRBD1. In germline, CDR1 is LNHDA, CDR2 SQIVND (reference sequence). The V segment lost 7 bases and the J segment 5 bases; nucleotides outside the gene matches: 6. The CDR3 loop spans 14 amino acids. CDR3 in amino acids: CASTRTGENNEQFF. The CDR3 region has the DNA TGTGCCAGTACCAGGACAGGGGAAAACAATGAGCAGTTCTTC.

This clone was counted once. The chain uses TRBV18 and TRBJ1-4, with 9 nucleotides matching TRBD1. This CDR3 is 16 amino acids long. CDR1 is KGHSH, CDR2 LQKENI, per germline. The junction had 7 bases not matched to a gene; V was cut back by 0 bases and J by 8 bases. The CDR3: CASSPPDGTGNEKLFF. In DNA, the CDR3 is TGTGCCAGCTCACCACCGGACGGGACAGGGAACGAAAAACTGTTTTTT.

As concerns this clone: Just one base apart from a much larger clone, this may be a read error. Because it lacks the conserved phenylalanine or tryptophan at the end, this CDR3 is likely a read error. The DNA is left out, because the CDR3 cannot be placed on it with certainty; the CDR3 is given as TCRdb lists it. The chain is built from TRBV4-1 and TRBJ2-5; the table's D call, TRBD1, has no DNA check behind it. The CDR3 comprises 15 residues, both ends counted. Looked up from germline, CDR1 is MGHRA and CDR2 is YSYEKL. Here the CDR3 reads CARQLAGCRGQEAWL.

The V gene is TRBV7-3, the J gene TRBJ1-1; no clear D. The germline CDR1 and CDR2 sequences are SGHTA and FQGTGA. The CDR3 has 14 residues. Deletions cut 2 bases from V and 4 bases from J, with 11 bases between. The CDR3, as DNA: TGTGCCAGCAGCTTACTCGGTGGCGGCACTGAAGCTTTCTTT. Translated, it gives CASSLLGGGTEAFF.

This clone is medium-sized within its sample. V gene TRBV19 combines with J gene TRBJ2-2; D is undetermined. Germline loops: CDR1 LNHDA, CDR2 SQIVND (reference sequence). V dropped 4 bases and J dropped 4 bases, with 16 bases sitting between them. The CDR3 runs to 16 residues. CDR3 nucleotide sequence: TGTGCCAGTAGTAACTTGAAGGTGCTGCGCACCGGGGAGCTGTTTTTT. It encodes CASSNLKVLRTGELFF.

This chain connects TRBV11-2 to TRBJ2-3, with 10 bases matching TRBD2. Germline values: CDR1 SGHAT, CDR2 FQNNGV. The CDR3 consists of 15 residues. The ends lost 4 bases at V and 3 bases at J; junction bases unmatched: 4. The CDR3 region is CASSSGLAVTDTQYF. CDR3 coding DNA: TGTGCCAGCAGCTCTGGACTAGCGGTGACAGATACGCAGTATTTT.

This clone is labeled medium-sized. The chain links TRBV2 to TRBJ2-7; TRBD2 aligns across 10 bases. This CDR3 is 14 amino acids long. The V gene's germline CDR1 is SNHLY and CDR2 FYNNEI. J was trimmed by 2 bases and V by 6 bases; bases with no gene match: 4. DNA of the CDR3: TGTGCCAGCAGGCCGGGACTAGCGACCTACGAGCAGTACTTC. Translating it yields CASRPGLATYEQYF.

V and J are TRBV28 and TRBJ1-2; D remains unclear. The CDR3 runs to 13 residues. V dropped 2 bases and J dropped 3 bases, with 7 bases sitting between them. The germline V gene has CDR1 MDHEN and CDR2 SYDVKM. The CDR3 region has the DNA TGTGCCAGCAGTTTACGGGAGGACTATGGCTACACCTTC. Encoded protein: CASSLREDYGYTF.

The chain combines TRBV18 with TRBJ2-7, with 9 bases lining up with TRBD1. The CDR3 loop spans 15 amino acids. The germline V gene encodes CDR1 KGHSH and CDR2 LQKENI. With 5 bases clipped from V and 3 bases from J, the junction kept 8 bases outside the gene matches. The CDR3 sequence is CASSSMDRGLYEQYF. CDR3 sequence (DNA): TGTGCCAGCTCATCCATGGACAGGGGCCTCTACGAGCAGTACTTC.